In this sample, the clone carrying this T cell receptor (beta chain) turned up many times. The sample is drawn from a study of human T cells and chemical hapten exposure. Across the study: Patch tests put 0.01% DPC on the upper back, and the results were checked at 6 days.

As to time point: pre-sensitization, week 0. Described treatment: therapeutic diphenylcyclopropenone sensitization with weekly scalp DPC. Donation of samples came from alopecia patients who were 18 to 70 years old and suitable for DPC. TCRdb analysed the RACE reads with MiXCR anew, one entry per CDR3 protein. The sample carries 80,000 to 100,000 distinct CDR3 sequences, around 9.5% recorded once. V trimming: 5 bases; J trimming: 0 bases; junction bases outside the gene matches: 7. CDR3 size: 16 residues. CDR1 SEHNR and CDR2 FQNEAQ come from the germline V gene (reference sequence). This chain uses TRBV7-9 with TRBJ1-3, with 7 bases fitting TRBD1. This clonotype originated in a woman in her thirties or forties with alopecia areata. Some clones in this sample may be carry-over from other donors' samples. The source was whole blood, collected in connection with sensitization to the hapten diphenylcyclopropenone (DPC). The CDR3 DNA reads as TGTGCCAGCAGCCCGCGAGGGACAGTCTCTGGAAACACCATATATTTT. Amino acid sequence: CASSPRGTVSGNTIYF.